These 18 T cell receptor beta chains originate from one sample sequenced in a study of spatial heterogeneity in lung cancer. TCRdb reprocessed the 5' RACE reads with MiXCR, giving one entry per CDR3 protein. The profile shows more than 12,000 distinct CDR3 sequences, 9.5% to 14% of them singletons. Time point in this sample: sample taken at primary tumor resection. Extraction of whole RNA from tumor, nontumor lung or frozen PBMC preceded unsorted sequencing. The sample was PBMCs, taken at surgery. These receptors all stem from a female donor with early-stage non-small cell lung cancer.

This clonotype was seen more than once but under ten times. The rearrangement uses TRBV30 and TRBJ2-5, with D possibly being TRBD2 (5 bases). V lost 0 bases and J lost 9, with 20 bases in between. The CDR3 extends over 15 amino acids. Germline CDR1 is GTSNPN and CDR2 is SVGIG (reference sequence). The CDR3 sequence: CAWSVGGGTLGAQYF. CDR3 nucleotides: TGTGCCTGGAGTGTAGGAGGTGGTACTCTTGGGGCCCAGTACTTC.

In this sample, this clonotype turned up a few times. The chain recombines TRBV7-8 with TRBJ2-7, with D possibly being TRBD2 (5 bases). The V gene lost 1 base and the J gene lost 3 bases, with 16 bases spanning the gap. Germline loops: CDR1 SGHVS, CDR2 FQNEAQ. CDR3 length: 16 residues. In DNA form, the CDR3 reads TGTGCCAGCAGCTTAGTCACGAGGGTTTCGGACTACGAGCAGTACTTC. Encoded protein: CASSLVTRVSDYEQYF. Filled out from reference TRBV7-8 and TRBJ2-7, the complete variable domain reads GAGVSQSPRYKVAKRGQDVALRCDPISGHVSLFWYQQALGQGPEFLTYFQNEAQLDKSGLPSDRFFAERPEGSVSTLKIQRTQQEDSAVYLCASSLVTRVSDYEQYFGPGTRLTVT.

This clonotype was seen at least ten times. The chain carries TRBV12-3 or TRBV12-4 and TRBJ2-1, with TRBD2 matching 10 bases. The CDR3 length is 14 residues. V trimming: 6 bases; J trimming: 8 bases; junction bases outside the gene matches: 7. DNA of the CDR3: TGTGCCAGCAGGTTTCTAGCGGGGGCCCATGAGCAGTTCTTC. As protein: CASRFLAGAHEQFF.

This clonotype was counted many times. The rearrangement links TRBV10-2 to TRBJ1-5; TRBD1 matches at 9 bases. The CDR3 is made up of 15 amino acids. CDR1 WSHSY and CDR2 SAAADI come from the germline V gene. The V segment lost 0 bases and the J segment 7 bases; nucleotides outside the gene matches: 4. CDR3 coding DNA: TGCGCCAGCAGTGAGTCGGGACAGGGAAGACAGCCCCAGCATTTT. It specifies CASSESGQGRQPQHF.

CDR3 sequence reads: CASSPPSAGVNIQYF. As DNA, the CDR3 is TGTGCCAGCTCACCTCCCTCCGCAGGGGTGAACATTCAGTACTTC. The genes are TRBV18 and TRBJ2-4; TRBD1 might be the D (6 bases). CDR1 is KGHSH, CDR2 LQKENI, per germline. Trimming removed 3 bases from V and 7 bases from J, with 16 bases in between. The CDR3 spans 15 residues.

This clonotype was observed at least ten times. This chain uses TRBV7-2 with TRBJ2-6; a possible D gene is TRBD2 (5 bases). The CDR3 extends over 17 amino acids. CDR1 and CDR2 from the germline V gene are SGHTA and FQGNSA. Deletions cut 6 bases from V and 7 bases from J, with 22 bases between. The CDR3 sequence is CASSPQGGSTSANVLTF. CDR3 in DNA: TGTGCCAGCAGTCCCCAAGGAGGTAGCACAAGTGCCAACGTCCTGACTTTC.

Many counts were recorded for this clonotype. The chain uses TRBV7-9 and TRBJ1-1; D gene uncertain. V lost 1 base, J lost 0 bases, and 6 bases lay in between. Germline assignment: CDR1 SEHNR and CDR2 FQNEAQ (reference sequence). This CDR3 has 14 residues. The CDR3 DNA follows: TGTGCCAGCAGCTTAGAGACCATGAACACTGAAGCTTTCTTT. Its translation is CASSLETMNTEAFF.

This clonotype turned up a few times. The J gene is TRBJ2-2, the V gene TRBV19, with TRBD1 matching over 7 bases. The junction had 7 bases not matched to a gene; V was cut back by 5 bases and J by 4 bases. From germline, CDR1 is LNHDA and CDR2 SQIVND (reference sequence). This CDR3 region has 15 residues. This CDR3 is CASSSTGVATGELFF. As DNA, the CDR3 is TGTGCCAGTAGTTCTACAGGGGTGGCCACCGGGGAGCTGTTTTTT.

The chain combines TRBV11-1 with TRBJ2-1; D possibly corresponds to TRBD2 (7 bases). The CDR3 runs 18 residues. Germline V gene sequence: CDR1 SGHAT, CDR2 FQDESV (reference sequence). V dropped 0 bases and J dropped 9 bases, with 24 bases sitting between them. DNA of the CDR3: TGTGCCAGCAGCTTAGCACGTTCATCCGGGACACCGGGGGGTGAGCAGTTCTTC. Amino acids: CASSLARSSGTPGGEQFF.

In its sample, this clonotype was seen many times. The chain is built from TRBV15 and TRBJ2-5, with D uncertain. V was shortened by 1 base and J by 3 bases, with 12 bases between the two germline ends. CDR3 size: 15 residues. Germline values: CDR1 LNHNV, CDR2 YYDKDF (reference sequence). Here the CDR3 reads CATSRGFRPKETQYF. CDR3 nucleotide sequence: TGTGCCACCAGCAGAGGGTTCAGGCCTAAAGAGACCCAGTACTTC.

This clonotype has ten or more counts. The chain recombines TRBV19 with TRBJ2-7; D is possibly TRBD2 (6 bases). Trimming pared 6 bases from V and 1 base from J, leaving 13 bases between. This CDR3 contains 14 residues. CDR1 is LNHDA, CDR2 SQIVND, per germline (reference sequence). DNA of the CDR3: TGTGCCAGTAGCGGGGGACTCCCGTCCTACGAGCAGTACTTC. The encoded protein is CASSGGLPSYEQYF.

The chain has TRBV11-2 and TRBJ1-1, with D possibly being TRBD1 (6 bases). Germline V gene sequence: CDR1 SGHAT, CDR2 FQNNGV. V lost 4 bases and J 5 bases, leaving 17 bases between the germline ends. The CDR3 sequence is 15 residues long. The chain's CDR3 is CASSWSRGSVTEAFF. DNA of the CDR3: TGTGCCAGCAGCTGGAGCAGGGGATCGGTAACTGAAGCTTTCTTT. Full variable domain (rest looked up from reference TRBV11-2 and TRBJ1-1): EAGVAQSPRYKIIEKRQSVAFWCNPISGHATLYWYQQILGQGPKLLIQFQNNGVVDDSQLPKDRFSAERLKGVDSTLKIQPAKLEDSAVYLCASSWSRGSVTEAFFGQGTRLTVV.

This clonotype was counted ten times or more. The chain employs TRBV28 and TRBJ1-5; D remains unclear. Per germline, CDR1 MDHEN and CDR2 SYDVKM. This CDR3 spans 15 amino acids. Trimming removed 2 bases from V and 2 bases from J, with 10 bases in between. CDR3 DNA sequence: TGTGCCAGCAGTTTAAGTTTGGCCGGCAATCAGCCCCAGCATTTT. This sequence encodes CASSLSLAGNQPQHF.

This clonotype was counted at least ten times. The J gene is TRBJ2-5, the V gene TRBV11-2; TRBD2 aligns across 9 bases. The CDR3 loop spans 14 amino acids. In germline, CDR1 is SGHAT, CDR2 FQNNGV. With V trimmed by 5 bases and J by 5 bases, 6 bases remained unmatched. As DNA, the CDR3 is TGTGCCAGCAGCCCCGGACTAGCGTCTGAGACCCAGTACTTC. This codes for CASSPGLASETQYF.

This clonotype was seen ten or more times. The gene calls are TRBV5-1 and TRBJ2-1; tentatively, D is TRBD2 (6 bases). V was cut by 4 bases and J by 4 bases, with 12 bases left in between. Germline V gives CDR1 SGHRS, CDR2 YFSETQ. CDR3 length equals 14 residues. The CDR3 loop is CASSLGGRYNEQFF. The CDR3 coding sequence is TGCGCCAGCAGCCTCGGGGGACGATACAATGAGCAGTTCTTC.

This clonotype was counted a single time. A much bigger clone sits one base away, suggesting this may be a read error. The chain combines TRBV7-2 with TRBJ2-2, with D uncertain. This CDR3 spans 15 amino acids. The germline CDR1 and CDR2 sequences are SGHTA and FQGNSA. The chain's CDR3 is CVSIRPPLNTGELFF. CDR3 sequence (DNA): TGTGTCAGCATCAGGCCCCCACTGAACACCGGGGAGCTGTTTTTT.

Ten or more counts support this clonotype. This rearrangement joins TRBV12-3 or TRBV12-4 to TRBJ1-3; D not certain. V shed 8 bases and J shed 8 bases, with 13 bases lying between them. There are 12 residues in the CDR3. DNA of the CDR3: TGTGCCAGCGGCTCGTCCCGGGACACCATATATTTT. Translated, it gives CASGSSRDTIYF.

This clonotype was counted at least ten times. This chain connects TRBV28 to TRBJ1-2, with a tentative D call TRBD1 (5 bases). Between the trimmed V and J ends, which lost 6 bases and 7 bases, there was a span of 18 bases. Germline V lookup: CDR1 MDHEN, CDR2 SYDVKM. CDR3 length equals 14 residues. CDR3: CASSLPRGVSGYTF. In DNA, the CDR3 is TGTGCCAGCAGCCTACCCCGAGGGGTCTCTGGCTACACCTTC.